This T cell receptor (beta chain) was sequenced for a study of blood T cell repertoires in COVID-19. CDR1 is SNHLY and CDR2 is FYNNEI in the germline V gene. Trimming shortened V by 5 bases and J by 2 bases, and 16 bases separated the two germline ends. The CDR3 length is 16 residues. Under the authors' procedure: Researchers report that nucleated cell counts were estimated from reference gene primer amplification. The data were produced by immunoSEQ multiplex PCR, yet TCRdb's version contains in-frame clones alone and is incomplete. V, J and clone size derive from that table, while D and trimming were established from the DNA sequence. The sample includes approximately 73,000 clones, 86% seen only once; the top ten take around 1.9%.

The sample comprised peripheral blood. The V gene is TRBV2, the J gene TRBJ1-5; perhaps TRBD1 as D (5 bases). This receptor was obtained from a woman in her sixties or seventies with acute or convalescent COVID-19. The CDR3 is CASSPRGGIGNQPQHF. CDR3 bases: TGTGCCAGCAGTCCGCGGGGGGGTATCGGCAATCAGCCCCAGCATTTT.